These T cell receptor beta chains were read from a single sample in a study of cytotoxic CD8 clonotypes in ibrutinib-treated CLL. Data came from immunoSEQ multiplex PCR; TCRdb stores just in-frame clones and leaves some out. The sample lists some 35,000 clones; approximately 70% were seen once. The sequencing used PBMCs, collected before ibrutinib treatment. These TCRs come from a human donor with chronic lymphocytic leukemia. CDR3s include the opening cysteine and the closing phenylalanine or tryptophan. The order of the fields is J gene, V gene, clone size, D gene, CDR3 DNA, CDR3 protein. The D gene is left open where the match is weak. Expanded clones get a size class; other rows say once, few or many, or leave the size out.

TRBJ2-2	TRBV9	once	TRBD1	TGTGCTAGGACAGGTAAGACCGGGGAGCTGTTTTTT	CARTGKTGELFF
TRBJ2-7	TRBV7-2	.	.	TGTGCCAGCAGCCCCGTGGGGTCCGAGCAGTACTTC	CASSPVGSEQYF
TRBJ2-5	TRBV2	.	.	TGTGCCAGCCGGACAGCAGAAGAGACCCAGTACTTC	CASRTAEETQYF
TRBJ2-7	TRBV13	once	.	TGTGCCAGCAGCTTAGGAGTTGTCTCCTACGAGCAGTACTTC	CASSLGVVSYEQYF
TRBJ2-7	TRBV5-4	.	.	TGTGCCAGCAGCTTGCGCCCCGAGGGAACCTACGAGCAGTACTTC	CASSLRPEGTYEQYF
TRBJ2-7	TRBV10-3	.	.	TGTGCCATCAGTGATTTGGACTCCGTCTCCTACGAGCAGTACTTC	CAISDLDSVSYEQYF
TRBJ1-1	TRBV7-6	.	.	TGTGCCAGCAGCTTATTTGTTTCGTCTGAAGCTTTCTTT	CASSLFVSSEAFF
TRBJ2-7	TRBV27	.	.	TGTGCCAGCAGTTTTGCAGGGGTTTTTTACGAGCAGTACTTC	CASSFAGVFYEQYF
TRBJ2-5	TRBV28	few	.	TGTGCCAGCAGGGAAGCGGGAGAGACCCAGTACTTC	CASREAGETQYF
TRBJ1-1	TRBV7-3	.	TRBD1	TGTGCCAGCAGCCCCGGGACAGGGGCCATAGGGGGAACTGAAGCTTTCTTT	CASSPGTGAIGGTEAFF
TRBJ1-3	TRBV10-3	.	.	TGTGCCATCCGAGACAGCTCTGGAAACACCATATATTTT	CAIRDSSGNTIYF
TRBJ2-5	TRBV12-5	.	.	TGTGCTAGCAGCGGAGGACAGCCTCAAGAGACCCAGTACTTC	CASSGGQPQETQYF
TRBJ1-1	TRBV30	.	.	TGTGCCTGGTCCCGACAGTGGAACACTGAAGCTTTCTTT	CAWSRQWNTEAFF
TRBJ2-7	TRBV11-1	.	.	TGTGCCAGCAGTCCCCGGGGCCGGGGCTCCTACGAGCAGTACTTC	CASSPRGRGSYEQYF
TRBJ1-3	TRBV10-3	.	.	TGTGCCATGGCGGACAGTCACTCTGGAAACACCATATATTTT	CAMADSHSGNTIYF
TRBJ1-2	TRBV10-3	few	TRBD1	TGTGCCATTACCCAGGGGGACTACGGCTACACCTTC	CAITQGDYGYTF
TRBJ1-2	TRBV6-1	.	.	TGTGCCAGCAGTGAGACGGGACGGACCTCTTATGGCTACACCTTC	CASSETGRTSYGYTF
TRBJ2-3	TRBV10-2	.	.	TGCGCCAGCAGTCAACAGCACACAGATACGCAGTATTTT	CASSQQHTDTQYF
TRBJ2-3	TRBV18	.	TRBD1	TGTGCCAGCTCACTCGGACAGGTAGATACGCAGTATTTT	CASSLGQVDTQYF
TRBJ2-7	TRBV5-5	.	.	TGTGCCAGCAGCCCGGGCCCCGAGGTGTACGAGCAGTACTTC	CASSPGPEVYEQYF
TRBJ2-7	TRBV5-4	.	.	TGTGCCAGCAGCTTGGAGCCCACAGGGTGGGGCCCCTACGAGCAGTACTTC	CASSLEPTGWGPYEQYF
TRBJ2-7	TRBV18	.	TRBD2	TGTGCCAGCTCACCACCGGGGACTAGCGGGAGGGAAGAGCAGTACTTC	CASSPPGTSGREEQYF
TRBJ2-3	TRBV6-1	.	.	TGTGCCAGCAGTGGGGGCAGGAGCACAGATACGCAGTATTTT	CASSGGRSTDTQYF
TRBJ2-5	TRBV27	.	.	TGTGCCAGCAGCCCTATGGGACCCTTCGGAGAGACCCAGTACTTC	CASSPMGPFGETQYF
TRBJ1-3	TRBV6-5	.	.	TGTGCCAGCAGTTACTCGGTGACTCCTGGAAACACCATATATTTT	CASSYSVTPGNTIYF
TRBJ2-1	TRBV28	.	TRBD2	TGTGCCAGCAGTTCACCTGGACTAGCGGGAAAATATGAGCAGTTCTTC	CASSSPGLAGKYEQFF
TRBJ1-6	TRBV4-1	.	.	TGCGCCAGCAGCCAGAGGCCCCCGGGGCCTAATTCACCCCTCCACTTT	CASSQRPPGPNSPLHF
TRBJ2-1	TRBV30	few	.	TGTGCCTGGAGTGTCCAGGGGAGTTCGACGAATGAGCAGTTCTTC	CAWSVQGSSTNEQFF
TRBJ2-7	TRBV7-2	.	TRBD1	TGTGCCAGCAGCCCGACAGGGGGCGGATACGAGCAGTACTTC	CASSPTGGGYEQYF
TRBJ1-2	TRBV28	.	.	TGTGCCAGCCTCACCCACAGTTCCTATGGCTACACCTTC	CASLTHSSYGYTF
TRBJ1-1	TRBV2	.	.	TGTGCCAGCAGTACCATAAACACTGAAGCTTTCTTT	CASSTINTEAFF
TRBJ2-3	TRBV5-4	.	TRBD2	TGTGCCAGCAGCTTGGCCTTGACTAGCGTACGCAACACAGATACGCAGTATTTT	CASSLALTSVRNTDTQYF
TRBJ2-1	TRBV7-3	once	.	TGTGCCAGCAGCACTCCTACTCTAGGGGTAGGTGAGCAGTTCTTC	CASSTPTLGVGEQFF
TRBJ2-1	TRBV19	.	.	TGTGCCAGTAGTATCGATAGCGGATCCTACAATGAGCAGTTCTTC	CASSIDSGSYNEQFF
TRBJ1-2	TRBV28	few	TRBD1	TGTGCCATCCAAGGGGGACAGGGTTCTAACTATGGCTACACCTTC	CAIQGGQGSNYGYTF